This T cell receptor beta chain was retrieved from a study of T cells in Graves' hyperthyroidism and ophthalmopathy. General study points: Ophthalmopathy was model-predicted a median about 6.9 months pre-onset. Ophthalmopathy cases were set apart from stable hyperthyroidism by a 13 V-J model.

This clonotype has more than one count but fewer than ten. Its specificity is not known. There were TCR beta CDR3 regions amplified from RNA transcripts. HTBI primers drove first-round RT-PCR of the TCR CDR3. Using its own MiXCR run on the multiplex PCR reads, TCRdb lists one record per CDR3 protein. The repertoire holds a few hundred thousand distinct CDR3 sequences, with over 11% as singletons. These patients, aged 18 to 65, had recently diagnosed hyperthyroidism lasting under 2 months. Reasons for excluding patients were uncontrolled infection, other autoimmune disease, pregnancy or lactation. The germline V gene has CDR1 SGDLS and CDR2 YYNGEE. V gave up 0 bases and J gave up 2 bases, with 14 bases separating them. This CDR3 has 16 residues.

Source material: blood. The chain combines TRBV9 with TRBJ2-5; D is perhaps TRBD2 (6 bases). The receptor was derived from a woman aged 25-40 years with Graves' hyperthyroidism that later progressed to Graves' ophthalmopathy. The CDR3 protein is CASSVEVAAPQETQYF. In DNA, the CDR3 is TGTGCCAGCAGCGTAGAGGTAGCGGCACCACAAGAGACCCAGTACTTC.